This T cell receptor (beta chain) was documented in a study of Graves' ophthalmopathy and Graves' hyperthyroidism. The sample holds many counts of this clonotype. Its matching antigen is unknown. Overall study results and limits: Both a roughly 70% sensitivity and an approximately 75% specificity characterized the model's predictions of ophthalmopathy progression.

Amplification of the TCR beta CDR3 regions used RNA transcripts (as template). Scientists carried out first-round RT-PCR using HTBI primers and then a second-round multiplex PCR. TCRdb called the multiplex PCR reads again in MiXCR, with one record for every CDR3 protein. The sample comprises roughly 160,000 distinct CDR3 sequences, under 45% of which are singletons, and approximately 9% rests with the top ten. Among the exclusions were patients with other autoimmune diseases, uncontrolled infections, pregnancy or lactation. CDR1 and CDR2 (germline): SNHLY, FYNNEI. This CDR3 spans 13 amino acids. Trimming stripped 9 bases from V and 6 bases from J, with 17 bases between.

This TCR was sampled from a man aged 25-40 years with Graves' ophthalmopathy. The sequenced sample consisted of peripheral blood. The chain combines TRBV2 with TRBJ1-2; D remains unclear. In DNA, the CDR3 is TGTGCCAGAAGTAATTCGGCGGTGGATGGCTACACCTTC. It encodes CARSNSAVDGYTF. The entire variable domain, with the rest obtained from reference TRBV2 and TRBJ1-2, is as follows: EPEVTQTPSHQVTQMGQEVILRCVPISNHLYFYWYRQILGQKVEFLVSFYNNEISEKSEIFDDQFSVERPDGSNFTLKIRSTKLEDSAMYFCARSNSAVDGYTFGSGTRLTVV.